Detailed here is one T cell receptor (beta chain). The antigen remains undetermined. The CDR3 runs to 17 residues. The V gene's germline CDR1 is SEHNR and CDR2 FQNEAQ (reference sequence). V dropped 4 bases and J dropped 8; count of bases not matched to a gene: 16. MiXCR, applied by TCRdb to the RACE reads, yields one record per CDR3 protein. The sample yields some 70,000 distinct CDR3 sequences, about a tenth seen once. The data were taken from a study of human T cells and chemical hapten exposure. Study in general: The study enrolled mostly female patients with alopecia areata, totalis or universalis.

Points from the study as a whole: Positive correlation was observed between PT1 expanded TCR counts and patch test score.

Sample time point: patch test 2, 6 weeks after DPC sensitization. Treatment given: therapeutic diphenylcyclopropenone sensitization with weekly scalp DPC. The origin of this receptor is a woman between 50 and 59 years old with alopecia areata. Some clones in this sample may be carry-over from other donors' samples. Source: whole blood, taken in connection with sensitization to the hapten diphenylcyclopropenone (DPC). The genes are TRBV7-9 and TRBJ1-4, with 7 bases lining up with TRBD1. CDR3 sequence reads: CASSSTFQGGAGEKLFF. The CDR3 DNA follows: TGTGCCAGCAGCTCAACATTTCAAGGGGGCGCGGGAGAAAAACTGTTTTTT.